This paragraph reports one T cell receptor (beta chain). CDR3 length: 13 residues. Germline CDR1 reads MNHEY; CDR2 reads SVGEGT. Trimming took off 4 bases at V and 5 bases at J, with 11 bases between the two ends. This entry is derived from a study of Graves' ophthalmopathy and Graves' hyperthyroidism. Researchers took RNA transcripts and amplified TCR beta CDR3 regions from them. The workflow started with a first-round RT-PCR run with HTBI primers and then moved on to a second-round multiplex PCR. TCRdb re-called the multiplex PCR reads through MiXCR, storing one row per CDR3 protein. Of about 220,000 distinct CDR3 sequences in the sample, about 22% were seen once.

The specimen was peripheral blood. J is TRBJ1-2 and V is TRBV6-2 or TRBV6-3; tentative D call: TRBD1 (6 bases). The source of this sequence is a woman aged 50 to 65 with Graves' ophthalmopathy. CDR3 sequence: CASSWGRGYGYTF. CDR3 nucleotide sequence: TGTGCCAGCAGTTGGGGCAGGGGATATGGCTACACCTTC.